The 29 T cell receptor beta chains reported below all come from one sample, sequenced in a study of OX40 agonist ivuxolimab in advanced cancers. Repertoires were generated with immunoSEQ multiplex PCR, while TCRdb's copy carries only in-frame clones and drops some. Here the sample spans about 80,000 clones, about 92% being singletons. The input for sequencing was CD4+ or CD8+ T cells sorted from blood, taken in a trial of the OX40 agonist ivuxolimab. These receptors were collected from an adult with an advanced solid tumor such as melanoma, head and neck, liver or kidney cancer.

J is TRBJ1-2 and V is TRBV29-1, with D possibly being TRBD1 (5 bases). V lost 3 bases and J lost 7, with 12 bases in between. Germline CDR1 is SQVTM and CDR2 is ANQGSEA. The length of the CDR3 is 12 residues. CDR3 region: CSVDGGRGGYTF. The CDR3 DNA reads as TGCAGCGTTGATGGGGGACGGGGTGGCTACACCTTC.

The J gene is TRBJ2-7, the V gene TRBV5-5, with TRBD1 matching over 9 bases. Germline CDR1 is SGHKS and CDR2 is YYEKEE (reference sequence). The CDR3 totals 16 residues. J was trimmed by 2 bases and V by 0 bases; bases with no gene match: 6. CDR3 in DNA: TGTGCCAGCAGCTTGGCCGGGACAGGGATCCCCTACGAGCAGTACTTC. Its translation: CASSLAGTGIPYEQYF.

The CDR3 bases are TGTGCCAGCAGTTACTCTGTTGGGGCGGGCACTGAAGCTTTCTTT. This translates into CASSYSVGAGTEAFF. V gene TRBV6-6 combines with J gene TRBJ1-1; weak D call: TRBD1 (5 bases). The V gene's germline CDR1 is MNHNY and CDR2 SVGAGI (reference sequence). The CDR3 is 15 residues long. Between the trimmed V and J ends, which lost 0 bases and 4 bases, there was a span of 12 bases.

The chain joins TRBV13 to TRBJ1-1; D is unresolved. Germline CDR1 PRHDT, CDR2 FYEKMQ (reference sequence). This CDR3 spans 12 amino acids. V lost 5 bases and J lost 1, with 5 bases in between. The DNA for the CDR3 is TGTGCCAGCAGCCCAGCGAACACTGAAGCTTTCTTT. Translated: CASSPANTEAFF.

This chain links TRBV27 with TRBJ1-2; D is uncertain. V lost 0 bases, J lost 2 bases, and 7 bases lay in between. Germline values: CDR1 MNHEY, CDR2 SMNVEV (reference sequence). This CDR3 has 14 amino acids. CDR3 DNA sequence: TGTGCCAGCAGTTTATCCCGCCTAAACTATGGCTACACCTTC. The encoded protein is CASSLSRLNYGYTF.

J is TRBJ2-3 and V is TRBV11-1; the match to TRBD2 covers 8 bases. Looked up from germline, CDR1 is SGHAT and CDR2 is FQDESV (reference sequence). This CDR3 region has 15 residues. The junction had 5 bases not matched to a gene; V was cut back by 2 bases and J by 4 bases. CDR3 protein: CASSLYAGGPDTQYF. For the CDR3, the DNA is TGTGCCAGCAGCTTATACGCGGGGGGACCAGATACGCAGTATTTT.

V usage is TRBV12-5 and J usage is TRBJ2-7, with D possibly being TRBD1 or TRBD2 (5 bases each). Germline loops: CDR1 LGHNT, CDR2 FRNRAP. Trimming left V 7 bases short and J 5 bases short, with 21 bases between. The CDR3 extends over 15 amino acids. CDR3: CASAPGTGSLDEQYF. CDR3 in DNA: TGTGCTAGTGCCCCCGGGACGGGGTCCTTGGACGAGCAGTACTTC.

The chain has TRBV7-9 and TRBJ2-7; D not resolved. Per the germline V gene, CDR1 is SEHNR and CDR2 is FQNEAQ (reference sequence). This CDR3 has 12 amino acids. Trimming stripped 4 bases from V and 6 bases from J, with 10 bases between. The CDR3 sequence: CASSSPLTEQYF. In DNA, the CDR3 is TGTGCCAGCAGCTCCCCCCTGACCGAGCAGTACTTC.

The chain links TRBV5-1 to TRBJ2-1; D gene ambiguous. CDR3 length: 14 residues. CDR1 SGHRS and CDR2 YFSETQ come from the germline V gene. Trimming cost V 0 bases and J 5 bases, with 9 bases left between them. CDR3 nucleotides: TGCGCCAGCAGCTTGGCTCTAGTCCACAATGAGCAGTTCTTC. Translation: CASSLALVHNEQFF. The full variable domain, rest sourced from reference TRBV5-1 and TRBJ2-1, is KAGVTQTPRYLIKTRGQQVTLSCSPISGHRSVSWYQQTPGQGLQFLFEYFSETQRNKGNFPGRFSGRQFSNSRSEMNVSTLELGDSALYLCASSLALVHNEQFFGPGTRLTVL.

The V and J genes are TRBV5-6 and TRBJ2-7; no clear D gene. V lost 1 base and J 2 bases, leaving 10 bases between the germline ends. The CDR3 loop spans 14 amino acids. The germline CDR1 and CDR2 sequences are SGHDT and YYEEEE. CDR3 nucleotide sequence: TGTGCCAGCAGCTTGTCTAACAAGCCCTACGAGCAGTACTTC. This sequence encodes CASSLSNKPYEQYF.

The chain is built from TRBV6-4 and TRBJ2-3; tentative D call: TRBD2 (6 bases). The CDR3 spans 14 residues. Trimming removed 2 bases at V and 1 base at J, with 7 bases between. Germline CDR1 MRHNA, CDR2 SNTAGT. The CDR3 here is CASSDRGGTDTQYF. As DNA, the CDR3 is TGTGCCAGCAGTGACCGCGGGGGCACAGATACGCAGTATTTT.

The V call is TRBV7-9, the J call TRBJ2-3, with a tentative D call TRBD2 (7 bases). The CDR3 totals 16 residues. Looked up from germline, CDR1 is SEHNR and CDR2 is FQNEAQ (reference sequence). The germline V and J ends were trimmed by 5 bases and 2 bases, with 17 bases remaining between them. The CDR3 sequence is CASSPGGGGYTDTQYF. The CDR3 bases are TGTGCCAGCAGCCCCGGGGGCGGGGGATACACAGATACGCAGTATTTT.

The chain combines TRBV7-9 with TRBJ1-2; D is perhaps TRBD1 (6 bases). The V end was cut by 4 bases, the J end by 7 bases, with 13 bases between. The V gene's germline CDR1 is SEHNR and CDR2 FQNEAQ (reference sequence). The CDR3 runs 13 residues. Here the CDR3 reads CASSSLGAGGYTF. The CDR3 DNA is TGTGCCAGCAGCTCTTTGGGGGCTGGTGGCTACACCTTC.

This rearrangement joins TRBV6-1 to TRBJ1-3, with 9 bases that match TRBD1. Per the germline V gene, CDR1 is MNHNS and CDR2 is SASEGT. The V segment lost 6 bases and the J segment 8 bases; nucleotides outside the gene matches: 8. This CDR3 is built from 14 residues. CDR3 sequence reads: CASRSTGGADTIYF. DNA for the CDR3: TGTGCCAGCAGATCTACAGGGGGCGCGGACACCATATATTTT.

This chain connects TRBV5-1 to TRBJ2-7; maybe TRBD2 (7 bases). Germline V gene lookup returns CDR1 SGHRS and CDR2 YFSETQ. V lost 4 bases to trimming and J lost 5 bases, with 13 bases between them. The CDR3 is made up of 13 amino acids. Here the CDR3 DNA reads TGCGCCAGCAGCCCCGAGGGGGGGCACGAGCAGTACTTC. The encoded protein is CASSPEGGHEQYF.

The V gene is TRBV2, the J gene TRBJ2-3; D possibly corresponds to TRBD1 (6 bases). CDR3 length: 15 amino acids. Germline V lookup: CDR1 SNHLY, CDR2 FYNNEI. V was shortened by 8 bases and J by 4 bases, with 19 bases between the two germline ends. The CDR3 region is CASRDTTSVADTQYF. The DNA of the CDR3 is TGTGCCAGCCGGGACACCACCTCTGTAGCAGATACGCAGTATTTT. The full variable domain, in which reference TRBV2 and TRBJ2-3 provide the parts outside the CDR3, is EPEVTQTPSHQVTQMGQEVILRCVPISNHLYFYWYRQILGQKVEFLVSFYNNEISEKSEIFDDQFSVERPDGSNFTLKIRSTKLEDSAMYFCASRDTTSVADTQYFGPGTRLTVL.

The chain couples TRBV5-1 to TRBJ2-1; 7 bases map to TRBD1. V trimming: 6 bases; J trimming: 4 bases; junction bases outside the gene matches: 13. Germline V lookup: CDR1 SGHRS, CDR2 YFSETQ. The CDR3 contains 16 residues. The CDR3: CASKGGPPGVYNEQFF. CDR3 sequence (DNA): TGCGCCAGCAAAGGGGGCCCGCCCGGGGTATACAATGAGCAGTTCTTC. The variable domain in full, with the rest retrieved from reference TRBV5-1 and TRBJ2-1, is KAGVTQTPRYLIKTRGQQVTLSCSPISGHRSVSWYQQTPGQGLQFLFEYFSETQRNKGNFPGRFSGRQFSNSRSEMNVSTLELGDSALYLCASKGGPPGVYNEQFFGPGTRLTVL.

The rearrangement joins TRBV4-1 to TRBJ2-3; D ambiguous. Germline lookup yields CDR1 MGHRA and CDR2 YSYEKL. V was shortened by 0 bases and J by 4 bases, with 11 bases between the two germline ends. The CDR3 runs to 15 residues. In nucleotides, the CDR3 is TGCGCCAGCAGCCAAGAAGGTCAGGCCGCAGATACGCAGTATTTT. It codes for CASSQEGQAADTQYF.

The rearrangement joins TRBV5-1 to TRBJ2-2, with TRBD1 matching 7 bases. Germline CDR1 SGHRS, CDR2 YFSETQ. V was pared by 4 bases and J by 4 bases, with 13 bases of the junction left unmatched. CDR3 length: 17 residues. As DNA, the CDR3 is TGCGCCAGCAGCCCAGGGGACAGCTTACTTGGCACCGGGGAGCTGTTTTTT. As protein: CASSPGDSLLGTGELFF.

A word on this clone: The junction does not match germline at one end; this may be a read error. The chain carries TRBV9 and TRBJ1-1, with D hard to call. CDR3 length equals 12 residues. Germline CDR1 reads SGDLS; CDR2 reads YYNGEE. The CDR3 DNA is TGTGCCAGCAATGGGCCCTACACCGAAGCTTTCTTT. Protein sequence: CASNGPYTEAFF.

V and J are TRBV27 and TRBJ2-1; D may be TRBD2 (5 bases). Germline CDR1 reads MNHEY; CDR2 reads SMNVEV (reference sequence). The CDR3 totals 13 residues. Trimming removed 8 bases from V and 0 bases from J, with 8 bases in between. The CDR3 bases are TGTGCCAGCGGTGGGAGCTCCTACAATGAGCAGTTCTTC. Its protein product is CASGGSSYNEQFF.

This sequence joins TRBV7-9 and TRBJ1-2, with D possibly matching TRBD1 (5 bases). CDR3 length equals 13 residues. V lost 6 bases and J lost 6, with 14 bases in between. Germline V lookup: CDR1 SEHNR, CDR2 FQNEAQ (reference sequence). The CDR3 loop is CASSPGSLHGYTF. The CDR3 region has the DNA TGTGCCAGCAGTCCAGGGAGTCTCCATGGCTACACCTTC.

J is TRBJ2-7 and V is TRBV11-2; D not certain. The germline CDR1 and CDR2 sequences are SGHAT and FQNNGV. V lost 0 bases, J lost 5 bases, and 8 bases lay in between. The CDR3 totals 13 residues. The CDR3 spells CASSLEGFHEQYF. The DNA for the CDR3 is TGTGCCAGCAGCTTAGAAGGGTTCCACGAGCAGTACTTC.

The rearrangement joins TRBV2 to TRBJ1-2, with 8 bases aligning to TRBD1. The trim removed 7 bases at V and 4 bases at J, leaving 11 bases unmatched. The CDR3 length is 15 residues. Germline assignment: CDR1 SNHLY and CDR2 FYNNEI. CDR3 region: CASTPQGEGLYGYTF. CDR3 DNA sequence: TGTGCCAGCACCCCACAGGGGGAGGGGCTCTATGGCTACACCTTC.

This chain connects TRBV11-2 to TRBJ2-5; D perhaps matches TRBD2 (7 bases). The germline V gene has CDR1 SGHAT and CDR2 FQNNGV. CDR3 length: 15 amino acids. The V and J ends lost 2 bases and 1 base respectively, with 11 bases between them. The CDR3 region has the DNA TGTGCCAGCAGCTTACCCCGGGGGGCCCAAGAGACCCAGTACTTC. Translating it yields CASSLPRGAQETQYF.

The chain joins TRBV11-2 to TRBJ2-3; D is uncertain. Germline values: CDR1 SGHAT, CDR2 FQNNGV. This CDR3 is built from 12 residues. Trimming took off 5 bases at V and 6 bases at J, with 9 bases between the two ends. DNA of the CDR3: TGTGCCAGCAGCCCGACCCGGGATACGCAGTATTTT. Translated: CASSPTRDTQYF.

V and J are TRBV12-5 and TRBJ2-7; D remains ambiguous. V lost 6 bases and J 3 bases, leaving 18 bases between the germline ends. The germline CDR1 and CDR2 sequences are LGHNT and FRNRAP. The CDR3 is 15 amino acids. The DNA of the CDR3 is TGTGCTAGTGGCCAGGCCCCCTTGGGTTTCTACGAGCAGTACTTC. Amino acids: CASGQAPLGFYEQYF.

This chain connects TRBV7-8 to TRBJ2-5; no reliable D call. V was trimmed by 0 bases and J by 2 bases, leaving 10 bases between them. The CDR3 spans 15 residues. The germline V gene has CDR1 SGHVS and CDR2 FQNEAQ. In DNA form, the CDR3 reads TGTGCCAGCAGCTTAGCGATTGCAACACAAGAGACCCAGTACTTC. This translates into CASSLAIATQETQYF.

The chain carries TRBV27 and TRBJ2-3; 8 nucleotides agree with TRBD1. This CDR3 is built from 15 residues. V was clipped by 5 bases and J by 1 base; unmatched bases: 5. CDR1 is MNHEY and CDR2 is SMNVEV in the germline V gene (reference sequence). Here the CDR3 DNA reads TGTGCCAGCAGTCCAGCGACAGGGGGCACAGATACGCAGTATTTT. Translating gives CASSPATGGTDTQYF.